Reported below is one TCR beta chain. Its cognate antigen is unknown. Assay: immunoSEQ multiplex PCR; the TCRdb copy retains only in-frame clones and omits some. The sample comprises fewer than 35,000 clones, roughly 95% of which are singletons, and 2.4% rests with the top ten. These data belong to a study of T cells in tuberculosis. Across the whole study: The T cells targeted glucose monomycolate, a mycobacterial lipid, via CD1B. A South African cohort included IGRA-negative adolescents, latently infected IGRA-positive adolescents and adults with active tuberculosis. Study-wide points: The TCR-beta difference was not significant; alpha differences partly reflected length. GMM-specific TCRs were nearer to active tuberculosis alpha repertoires, suggesting expansion.

Germline V gene sequence: CDR1 SGHAT, CDR2 FQNNGV. V shed 2 bases and J shed 4 bases, with 19 bases lying between them. The CDR3 totals 17 residues. The specimen was PBMCs. This sequence originates from a donor between 10 and 29 years old with latent tuberculosis or without tuberculosis infection. V is TRBV11-2 and J is TRBJ2-3; D call uncertain. The CDR3 DNA is TGTGCCAGCAGCTTACCCCGACTTAAAAAGGTCCCAGATACGCAGTATTTT. It codes for CASSLPRLKKVPDTQYF.